This T cell receptor beta chain was identified during a study of monozygotic twins with inflammatory bowel disease. Overall study findings and caveats: IBD patients shared fewer clonotypes with other individuals than healthy twins, especially patients with disease activity signs.

A remark on this clonotype: Its antigen is unidentified.

From its re-call of the 5' RACE reads, TCRdb lists each CDR3 protein once, without DNA. There are some 170,000 distinct CDR3 sequences in the sample, with over 2.5% held by the top ten. The sequencing sample was made of blood. The source is a human donor with ulcerative colitis or Crohn's disease, or a healthy co-twin of an affected twin (not recorded which).

CDR3 sequence: CASSPTKYEQYF. This sequence joins TRBV7-2 and TRBJ2-7. This CDR3 contains 12 residues. Germline V lookup: CDR1 SGHTA, CDR2 FQGNSA.